This T cell receptor (beta chain) comes out of a study of molecular identifiers for immune sequencing clone quantification. Study summary: Replicate RNA from around 20,000 or 100,000 naive CD8 T cells formed five aliquots; four were sequenced.

General study points: Barcode-sharing identical TCR molecules could underestimate highly expanded clone sizes.

Trimming stripped 1 base from V and 2 bases from J, with 19 bases between. Germline V gene lookup returns CDR1 GTSNPN and CDR2 SVGIG (reference sequence). This CDR3 region has 17 residues. It was from around 18,000 to 910,000 sorted cells, with 10%, 30% or 50% RNA, that naive CD8 libraries came. This clonotype was seen only a few times. The antigen is unknown. In preparing bulk TCR libraries, previously described methods and listed TCR primers were used. One entry per CDR3 protein results from TCRdb running MiXCR on the PCR reads. Of fewer than 350,000 distinct CDR3 sequences in the sample, over 20% were seen once.

What was sequenced was naive CD8+ T cells from blood, with Jurkat cell RNA spiked in. The subset: FACS-sorted CD8+CD4-CCR7+CD45RA+ naive T cells. The sequence was obtained from a human donor in good health. Some libraries in this study had Jurkat cell RNA spiked in. V and J are TRBV30 and TRBJ2-3; D is ambiguous. CDR3 sequence reads: CAWSAPARSPATDTQYF. The CDR3 nucleotides are TGTGCCTGGAGTGCCCCCGCAAGGAGCCCCGCCACAGATACGCAGTATTTT.